Listed below are T cell receptor beta chains from one sample, sequenced in a study of blood T cells in healthy people across ages. One entry per CDR3 protein, called by TCRdb with MiXCR from the 5' RACE reads. The sample consists of around 620,000 distinct CDR3 sequences, approximately 25% of them appearing once. Sequences were obtained from blood. These receptor sequences come from a woman in her 70s in good health. CDR3s include the opening cysteine and the closing phenylalanine or tryptophan. D genes are given only for firm matches. Size is omitted from some rows. Given values are once, few, many or a class for expanded clones.

j_call | v_call | clone_size | d_call | cdr3_nt | cdr3_aa
TRBJ1-4 | TRBV5-1 | NA | NA | TGCGCCAGCAGCTTGGCAACCGGAGGTAATGAAAAACTGTTTTTT | CASSLATGGNEKLFF
TRBJ2-1 | TRBV4-2 | NA | NA | TGTGCCAGCAGCCAAGAGGCTAGCCCCTACAATGAGCAGTTCTTC | CASSQEASPYNEQFF
TRBJ1-1 | TRBV5-6 | few | NA | TGTGCCAGCAGCCTCCCATGGAACACTGAAGCTTCCTTT | CASSLPWNTEASF
TRBJ2-1 | TRBV15 | NA | NA | TGTGCCACCGCCCCACGGTACAATGAGCAGTTCTTC | CATAPRYNEQFF
TRBJ1-1 | TRBV30 | NA | NA | TGTGCCTGGAGTTCAGGGACTTTTGAAGCTTTCTTT | CAWSSGTFEAFF
TRBJ2-6 | TRBV7-2 | few | NA | TGTGCCAGCAGCTTAGGGCTTGCTGGGGCCAACGTCCTGACTTTC | CASSLGLAGANVLTF
TRBJ1-2 | TRBV27 | few | TRBD1 | TGTGCCAGCAGTCCCCGGGACAGGAACTATGGTTACACCTTC | CASSPRDRNYGYTF
TRBJ1-4 | TRBV20-1 | many | NA | TGCAGTTCCACAAACCCGGGACAAGATCCCGAAAAACTGTTTTTT | CSSTNPGQDPEKLFF
TRBJ2-5 | TRBV7-3 | few | TRBD2 | TGTGCCAGCAGCTTAGGCCGAGCGGGGTTAGAGACCCAGTACTTC | CASSLGRAGLETQYF
TRBJ1-5 | TRBV5-5 | NA | NA | TGTGCCAGCAGCTCCAGCGGAAGCAATCTGCCCCAGCATTTT | CASSSSGSNLPQHF
TRBJ1-2 | TRBV2 | few | NA | TGTGCCAGCTTAAGTGACAGCAACTATGGCTACACCTTC | CASLSDSNYGYTF
TRBJ2-7 | TRBV7-8 | NA | TRBD1 | TGTGCCAGCAGCTCACAGGGACAGGGGTACGAGCAGTACTTC | CASSSQGQGYEQYF
TRBJ2-1 | TRBV9 | few | NA | TGTGCCAGCAGCGTTTCGGTGTTGGATGAGCAGTTCTTC | CASSVSVLDEQFF
TRBJ1-2 | TRBV2 | few | NA | TGTGCCAGCAGTGAGGAAACAGGCTATGGCTACACCTTC | CASSEETGYGYTF
TRBJ2-2 | TRBV20-1 | NA | NA | TGCAGTGCTAGAGATTTCGGGGGTGGCGGGGAGCTGTTTTTT | CSARDFGGGGELFF
TRBJ2-3 | TRBV2 | NA | NA | TGTGCCACGAACGGCGGCGGTAATACGCAGTATTTT | CATNGGGNTQYF
TRBJ2-5 | TRBV11-2 | few | TRBD1 | TGTGCCAGCAGCTCCACGACAGGGGAGGTGACCCAGTACTTC | CASSSTTGEVTQYF
TRBJ2-7 | TRBV20-1 | many | TRBD2 | TGCAGTGCTAGAGAATCGAGCGGGGGGGAACGGGAGCAGTACTTC | CSARESSGGEREQYF
TRBJ2-7 | TRBV7-8 | few | NA | TGTGCCAGCAGTCAAGGCGGGGACGCTTTCTACGAGCAGTACTTC | CASSQGGDAFYEQYF
TRBJ2-5 | TRBV4-2 | NA | TRBD1 | TGTGCCAGCAGCCAACTCGGGACAGGGGTGCAGACCCAGTACTTC | CASSQLGTGVQTQYF
TRBJ1-6 | TRBV5-1 | few | NA | TGCGCCAGCAGCTTGGGGGGGATGACGGATTCACCCCTCCACTTT | CASSLGGMTDSPLHF
TRBJ2-3 | TRBV6-2/TRBV6-3 | many | TRBD2 | TGTGCCAGCGGGTTCGGGGGGACTACAGATACGCAGTATTTT | CASGFGGTTDTQYF
TRBJ2-7 | TRBV20-1 | NA | TRBD1 | TGCAGTGCTACCGGGACAGGGTCGACCTACGAGCAGTACTTC | CSATGTGSTYEQYF
TRBJ2-6 | TRBV5-1 | many | TRBD1 | TGCGCCAGCAGCCTCGACAGGGGCTCTGGGGCCAACGTCCTGACTTTC | CASSLDRGSGANVLTF
TRBJ1-2 | TRBV7-2 | NA | TRBD1 | TGTGCCAGCATTCCGGGACAGGGTCCCTATGGCTACACCTTC | CASIPGQGPYGYTF
TRBJ1-2 | TRBV7-9 | NA | NA | TGTGCCAGCAGCTTATTCGGAGGGCATGGCTACACCTTC | CASSLFGGHGYTF
TRBJ1-2 | TRBV7-9 | few | NA | TGTGCCAGCAGCCCAGATCGTACTGCTGGCTGGGGCTACACCTTC | CASSPDRTAGWGYTF
TRBJ2-1 | TRBV7-8 | NA | NA | TGTGCCAGCAGCCCCGTGCGGGGAGGCAATGAGCAGTTCTTC | CASSPVRGGNEQFF
TRBJ2-7 | TRBV20-1 | NA | NA | TGCAGTGCTAGGTCTTTACTAGGTGGCGGCGAGCAGTACTTC | CSARSLLGGGEQYF
TRBJ2-5 | TRBV29-1 | few | NA | TGCATCGTACCCTACTGGGGGCCCCAAGAGACCCAGTACTTC | CIVPYWGPQETQYF
TRBJ2-4 | TRBV18 | few | TRBD2 | TGTGCCAGCTCACCACGGAGCGGGGTTACCAAAAACATTCAGTACTTC | CASSPRSGVTKNIQYF
TRBJ2-2 | TRBV7-9 | many | NA | TGTGCCAGCAGCTTAGCGGGTCGGGAGCTGTTTTTT | CASSLAGRELFF
TRBJ2-1 | TRBV7-3 | NA | TRBD1 | TGTGCCAGCAGCTTAAGATCGTTAGACGACAGGGTGAATTCCTACAATGAGCAGTTCTTC | CASSLRSLDDRVNSYNEQFF
TRBJ2-7 | TRBV12-5 | few | NA | TGTGCTAGTGGTTTCGGGTACGAGCAGTACTTC | CASGFGYEQYF
TRBJ2-7 | TRBV7-7 | NA | NA | TGTGCCAGCAGCTTAGGAGCTGACAGCAACTACGAGCAGTACTTC | CASSLGADSNYEQYF
TRBJ2-2 | TRBV7-8 | NA | TRBD1 | TGTGCCAGCAGCTCCAGGGGGCTTGACGGGGAGCTGTTTTTT | CASSSRGLDGELFF
TRBJ2-1 | TRBV4-3 | NA | TRBD1 | TGCGCCAGCAGCCTGAGGACAGGGTCTAATGAGCAGTTCTTC | CASSLRTGSNEQFF
TRBJ2-1 | TRBV29-1 | NA | TRBD2 | TGCAGCGTGGGCCGGGGCGGGAGCTCCTACAATGAGCAGTTCTTC | CSVGRGGSSYNEQFF
TRBJ2-7 | TRBV30 | few | NA | TGTGCCTGGAGTACAGGCCTTTCCTACGAGCAGTACTTC | CAWSTGLSYEQYF
TRBJ2-6 | TRBV7-2 | NA | NA | TGTGCCAGCAGCTTAGCCAGGTTCAGCTCTGGGGCCAACGTCCTGACTTTC | CASSLARFSSGANVLTF
TRBJ2-5 | TRBV29-1 | NA | TRBD2 | TGCAGCGTCGCAACGACTAGCGGGAACCATCAAGAGACCCAGTACTTC | CSVATTSGNHQETQYF
TRBJ1-5 | TRBV20-1 | few | NA | TGCAGTGCTAGAGAGGCGGGGAGCGGCAATCAGCCCCAGCATTTT | CSAREAGSGNQPQHF
TRBJ1-4 | TRBV3-1 | NA | NA | TGTGCCAGCAGCCAAGGGGCAGCAGGGGAAAAACTGTTTTTT | CASSQGAAGEKLFF
TRBJ2-7 | TRBV20-1 | NA | NA | TGCAGTGCTAGTTATATAGCAGGGGACGAGCAGTACTTC | CSASYIAGDEQYF
TRBJ2-1 | TRBV20-1 | NA | TRBD2 | TGCAGTGCTTCTAGCGGGGGTTACAATGAGCAGTTCTTC | CSASSGGYNEQFF
TRBJ1-2 | TRBV29-1 | NA | TRBD1 | TGCAGCGTTGAAGAGGACAGGGGAGCTAACTATGGCTACACCTTC | CSVEEDRGANYGYTF
TRBJ2-7 | TRBV9 | NA | TRBD1 | TGTGCCAGCAGCGTAGGACAGGGGCGGGAGCAGTACTTC | CASSVGQGREQYF
TRBJ2-3 | TRBV9 | few | TRBD1 | TGTGCCAGCAGCCCCTGGACAGGGGGCGCAGATACGCAGTATTTT | CASSPWTGGADTQYF